The 21 T cell receptor beta chains below come from one sample, sequenced in a study of control samples from healthy donors and cancer patients. The data were produced by immunoSEQ multiplex PCR, yet TCRdb's version contains in-frame clones alone and is incomplete. The data show roughly 130,000 clones, with 85% to 95% seen just once and around 8.1% held by the top ten. The sample was blood. The source of these receptors is a man between 18 and 35 years old in good health.

This clone has only one observation. V is TRBV27 and J is TRBJ1-5; unclear D gene. V was clipped by 3 bases and J by 2 bases, with 11 bases between them. CDR1 and CDR2 from the germline V gene are MNHEY and SMNVEV (reference sequence). The CDR3 runs to 15 residues. The CDR3 loop reads CASSFIAERNQPQHF. The CDR3 bases are TGTGCCAGCAGTTTTATCGCGGAACGCAATCAGCCCCAGCATTTT.

This chain uses TRBV19 with TRBJ2-5; 8 bases are a match to TRBD2. Germline-derived CDR1 and CDR2 are LNHDA and SQIVND (reference sequence). The CDR3 covers 16 residues. The junction had 14 bases not matched to a gene; V was cut back by 6 bases and J by 5 bases. CDR3 sequence reads: CASSPDIGGARETQYF. The CDR3 DNA follows: TGTGCCAGTAGCCCCGATATCGGGGGGGCCAGGGAGACCCAGTACTTC.

The table lists this clone with a count of one. The chain links TRBV6-5 to TRBJ1-5; TRBD1 aligns across 8 bases. This CDR3 spans 15 amino acids. CDR1 is MNHEY, CDR2 SVGAGI, per germline. Trimming took 6 bases from V and 0 from J; bases not matched to a gene: 4. CDR3 bases: TGTGCCAGCAGATCGACAGGGGTTAGCAATCAGCCCCAGCATTTT. Amino acid sequence: CASRSTGVSNQPQHF.

The CDR3 DNA is TGTGCCAGCAGTTACTTCCCGCCCGAGCAGTACTTC. This codes for CASSYFPPEQYF. The J gene is TRBJ2-7, the V gene TRBV6-2 or TRBV6-3; D remains ambiguous. The CDR3 loop spans 12 amino acids. CDR1 is MNHEY, CDR2 SVGEGT, per germline. Trimming took 1 base from V and 6 from J, leaving 7 bases between them.

This chain connects TRBV30 to TRBJ2-7; no reliable D call. Germline V CDR1 and CDR2: GTSNPN, SVGIG (reference sequence). V dropped 3 bases and J dropped 0 bases, with 12 bases sitting between them. The CDR3 length is 14 residues. The CDR3: CAWSPPVSSYEQYF. CDR3 in DNA: TGTGCCTGGAGCCCACCGGTGTCCTCCTACGAGCAGTACTTC.

To note about this clone: At one end, the junction sequence differs from germline, possibly due to a read error. The V gene is TRBV4-1, the J gene TRBJ1-1, with TRBD1 identical over 8 bases. Germline V gene data show CDR1 as MGHRA and CDR2 as YSYEKL. The CDR3 is 16 residues long. CDR3 sequence: CAGSPQGAGRNTEAFF. The CDR3 bases are TGCGCCGGCAGCCCTCAGGGGGCGGGGAGGAACACTGAAGCTTTCTTT.

The V gene is TRBV6-5, the J gene TRBJ1-2, with D unclear. Trimming removed 10 bases at V and 7 bases at J, with 16 bases between. The CDR3 sequence is 12 residues long. The germline CDR1 and CDR2 sequences are MNHEY and SVGAGI. CDR3 in amino acids: CATGPGIGGYTF. CDR3 DNA sequence: TGTGCCACGGGCCCCGGGATCGGTGGCTACACCTTC.

This chain joins TRBV7-5 and TRBJ1-4. TRBV7-5 is reported as a pseudogene. The CDR3 runs to 18 residues. The CDR3 is CARSHIALTVSGNEKLFF. DNA of the CDR3: TGTGCCAGAAGTCATATAGCCCTGACAGTTTCGGGAAATGAAAAACTGTTTTTT.

This chain links TRBV11-2 with TRBJ1-2; D may be TRBD1 (6 bases). The CDR3 length is 15 residues. Trimming left V 1 base short and J 8 bases short, with 17 bases between. From germline, CDR1 is SGHAT and CDR2 FQNNGV. The CDR3 nucleotides are TGTGCCAGCAGCTTAGTTGCGGGGGGCAGGGGCGGCTACACCTTC. Translated: CASSLVAGGRGGYTF.

J is TRBJ1-5 and V is TRBV9; 10 bases are shared with TRBD1. The CDR3 has 17 amino acids. Germline V gene lookup returns CDR1 SGDLS and CDR2 YYNGEE. Trimming cost V 3 bases and J 0 bases; bases outside gene matches: 6. The DNA for the CDR3 is TGTGCCAGCAGCGCCTCCGGGACAGGGGATAGCAATCAGCCCCAGCATTTT. It translates to CASSASGTGDSNQPQHF. Looking up the rest from reference TRBV9 and TRBJ1-5 gives the full variable domain: DSGVTQTPKHLITATGQRVTLRCSPRSGDLSVYWYQQSLDQGLQFLIQYYNGEERAKGNILERFSAQQFPDLHSELNLSSLELGDSALYFCASSASGTGDSNQPQHFGDGTRLSIL.

This sequence joins TRBV3-1 (or the pseudogene TRBV3-2) and TRBJ1-2; TRBD1 agrees at 7 bases. Germline V gives CDR1 LGHDT, CDR2 YNNKEL (reference sequence). After removal of 4 bases from V and 8 bases from J, the junction contained 7 bases not matched to a gene. The CDR3 is made up of 13 amino acids. The CDR3 protein is CASSLGTAGGYTF. The CDR3 bases are TGTGCCAGCAGCCTGGGGACAGCCGGGGGCTACACCTTC.

The DNA for the CDR3 is TGTGCCAGCAGCTTAGTATCGGTCCAGCAAGCTTTCTTT. Translation gives CASSLVSVQQAFF. The chain couples TRBV11-2 to TRBJ1-1; D is ambiguous. The germline V gene has CDR1 SGHAT and CDR2 FQNNGV. Trimming removed 1 base from V and 9 bases from J, with 12 bases in between. The CDR3 is 13 amino acids.

This chain connects TRBV30 to TRBJ2-7; the D gene is possibly TRBD1 (7 bases). This CDR3 comprises 18 residues. V was shortened by 2 bases and J by 3 bases, with 26 bases between the two germline ends. Germline CDR1 and CDR2: GTSNPN and SVGIG (reference sequence). CDR3 sequence reads: CAWSREGGTAVRGYEQYF. Here the CDR3 DNA reads TGTGCCTGGAGTCGAGAAGGAGGGACAGCCGTTAGGGGCTACGAGCAGTACTTC.

The rearrangement joins TRBV30 to TRBJ1-1; the D is unclear. Germline V CDR1 and CDR2: GTSNPN, SVGIG (reference sequence). The V end lost 0 bases, the J end lost 4 bases, and 9 bases lay between the germline ends. This CDR3 is 13 amino acids long. CDR3 residues: CAWSVAGFTEAFF. The CDR3 DNA is TGTGCCTGGAGTGTTGCCGGATTCACTGAAGCTTTCTTT.

In this sample, this clone turned up once. The chain employs TRBV2 and TRBJ1-1; D is possibly TRBD1 (5 bases). Between the trimmed V and J ends, which lost 8 bases and 5 bases, there was a span of 9 bases. CDR3 length: 11 amino acids. Germline V gives CDR1 SNHLY, CDR2 FYNNEI. The CDR3 bases are TGTGCCAGCCTGGGGCGAACTGAAGCTTTCTTT. Protein sequence: CASLGRTEAFF.

The chain couples TRBV6-6 to TRBJ1-2, with D unclear. Germline loops: CDR1 MNHNY, CDR2 SVGAGI (reference sequence). Trimming stripped 3 bases from V and 0 bases from J, with 14 bases between. The CDR3 length is 16 residues. CDR3 sequence (DNA): TGTGCCAGCAGTTATGACCGGACTCTTACTAACTATGGCTACACCTTC. Its protein product is CASSYDRTLTNYGYTF.

The rearrangement links TRBV12-3 or TRBV12-4 to TRBJ2-5, with a weak D call TRBD2 (6 bases). Trimming removed 6 bases from V and 4 bases from J, with 12 bases in between. The CDR3 length is 13 residues. The CDR3 sequence is CASSQTSRETQYF. In nucleotides, the CDR3 is TGTGCCAGCAGCCAGACTAGTAGAGAGACCCAGTACTTC.

V is TRBV7-2 and J is TRBJ2-3; weak D call: TRBD2 (7 bases). The CDR3 sequence is 15 residues long. Germline V CDR1 and CDR2: SGHTA, FQGNSA. V shed 2 bases and J shed 1 base, with 10 bases lying between them. CDR3 nucleotide sequence: TGTGCCAGCAGCTTAAGGGAGGGGGGCACAGATACGCAGTATTTT. Translated, it gives CASSLREGGTDTQYF.

The V and J genes are TRBV7-8 and TRBJ1-1; 9 nucleotides agree with TRBD1. Trimming at V came to 6 bases and at J to 5 bases, leaving 7 bases not matched to a gene. The CDR3 has 14 amino acids. Germline loops: CDR1 SGHVS, CDR2 FQNEAQ. CDR3 sequence reads: CASSRRDRATEAFF. CDR3 in DNA: TGTGCCAGCAGTCGCCGGGACAGGGCGACTGAAGCTTTCTTT. Complete variable domain (other parts from reference TRBV7-8 and TRBJ1-1): GAGVSQSPRYKVAKRGQDVALRCDPISGHVSLFWYQQALGQGPEFLTYFQNEAQLDKSGLPSDRFFAERPEGSVSTLKIQRTQQEDSAVYLCASSRRDRATEAFFGQGTRLTVV.

The chain carries TRBV11-2 and TRBJ2-1; 14 bases agree with TRBD2. This CDR3 has 14 residues. V shed 5 bases, J shed 12 bases, and the junction held 6 bases outside the gene matches. Germline-derived CDR1 and CDR2 are SGHAT and FQNNGV. CDR3 in amino acids: CASSPGLAGARQFF. The CDR3 region has the DNA TGTGCCAGCAGCCCGGGACTAGCGGGGGCCAGGCAGTTCTTC.

The V gene is TRBV19, the J gene TRBJ1-1; possible D gene TRBD1, 6 bases. Germline V gives CDR1 LNHDA, CDR2 SQIVND (reference sequence). The CDR3 extends over 14 amino acids. The V end lost 5 bases, the J end lost 3 bases, and 13 bases lay between the germline ends. This CDR3 is CASSPQGLHTEAFF. CDR3 nucleotides: TGTGCCAGTAGTCCACAGGGATTACACACTGAAGCTTTCTTT.